Shown below are 5 T cell receptor beta chains from a single sample sequenced in a study of beta chain features in type 1 diabetes. Every bit of the isolated RNA underwent reverse transcription, so sequencing read expressed TCRB transcripts. The method was immunoSEQ multiplex PCR; TCRdb's version includes in-frame clones alone and lacks a portion of them. The table includes some 270,000 clones, 7.5% to 9.5% detected once. Sequenced: central memory CD4+ T cells from blood. Receptors were obtained from a woman aged 18-35 years in good health.

The rearrangement joins TRBV5-1 to TRBJ2-2, with 11 bases lining up with TRBD2. CDR1 and CDR2 (germline): SGHRS, YFSETQ. This CDR3 has 15 residues. V dropped 1 base and J dropped 6; count of bases not matched to a gene: 2. The CDR3 DNA follows: TGCGCCAGCAGCTTGCTAGCGGGGGGAGCCGGGGAGCTGTTTTTT. This codes for CASSLLAGGAGELFF.

On this clone: At one of its ends the junction is not consistent with the germline gene, which may arise from a read error. The chain couples TRBV7-7 to TRBJ2-1; no firm D call. From germline, CDR1 is SSHAT and CDR2 FNYEAQ (reference sequence). This CDR3 has 15 residues. DNA of the CDR3: TGTGCTAGCAGCCAGTTTCTAAGCTCCTACAATGAGCAGTTCTTC. This gives the protein CASSQFLSSYNEQFF.

This clone was seen only a few times. The chain combines TRBV19 with TRBJ1-4; 9 nucleotides align to TRBD1. Trimming took 6 bases from V and 6 from J; bases not matched to a gene: 8. Per germline, CDR1 LNHDA and CDR2 SQIVND (reference sequence). This CDR3 is 15 amino acids long. In nucleotides, the CDR3 is TGTGCCAGTAGAACCCCGGGACAGGGATATGAAAAACTGTTTTTT. Encoded protein: CASRTPGQGYEKLFF.

The chain has TRBV19 and TRBJ2-5; D is possibly TRBD1 (5 bases). CDR1 LNHDA and CDR2 SQIVND come from the germline V gene (reference sequence). The CDR3 sequence is 14 residues long. V lost 3 bases, J lost 2 bases, and 10 bases lay in between. The CDR3 DNA sequence: TGTGCCAGTAGTATCGGACACATGCAAGAGACCCAGTACTTC. It translates to CASSIGHMQETQYF.

This clone was counted a few times. Other nucleotide sequences from this sample produce the same CDR3. V and J are TRBV18 and TRBJ2-3; D remains ambiguous. The CDR3 runs 14 residues. Germline V gene lookup returns CDR1 KGHSH and CDR2 LQKENI. Trimming took off 2 bases at V and 1 base at J, with 7 bases between the two ends. The CDR3 coding sequence is TGTGCCAGCTCACCAGGGTTGGGCACAGATACGCAGTATTTT. Translation gives CASSPGLGTDTQYF.